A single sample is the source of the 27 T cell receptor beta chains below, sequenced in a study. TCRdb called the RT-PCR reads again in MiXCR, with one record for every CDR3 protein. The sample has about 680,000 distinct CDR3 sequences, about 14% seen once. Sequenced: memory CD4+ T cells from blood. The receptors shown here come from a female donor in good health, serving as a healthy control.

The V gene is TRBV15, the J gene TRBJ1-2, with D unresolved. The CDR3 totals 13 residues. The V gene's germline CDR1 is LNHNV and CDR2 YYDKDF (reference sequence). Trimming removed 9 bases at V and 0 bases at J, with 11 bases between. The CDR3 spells CATRARANYGYTF. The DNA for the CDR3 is TGTGCCACGCGGGCCAGAGCTAACTATGGCTACACCTTC.

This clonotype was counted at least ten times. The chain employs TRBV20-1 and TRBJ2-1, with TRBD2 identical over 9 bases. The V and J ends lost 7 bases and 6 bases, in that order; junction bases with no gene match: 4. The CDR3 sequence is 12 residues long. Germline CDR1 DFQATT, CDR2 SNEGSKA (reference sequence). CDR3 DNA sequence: TGCAGTGGCGGGAGGGCAGTCAATGAGCAGTTCTTC. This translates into CSGGRAVNEQFF.

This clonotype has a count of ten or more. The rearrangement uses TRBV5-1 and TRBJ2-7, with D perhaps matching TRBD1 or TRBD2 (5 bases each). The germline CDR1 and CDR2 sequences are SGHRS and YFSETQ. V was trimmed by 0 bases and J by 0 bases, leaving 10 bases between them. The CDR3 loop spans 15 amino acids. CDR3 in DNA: TGCGCCAGCAGCTTGGGAGGGGCAGGCTCCTACGAGCAGTACTTC. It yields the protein CASSLGGAGSYEQYF.

The CDR3 sequence is CASSLDRGDSPLHF. For the CDR3, the DNA is TGTGCCAGCAGCTTGGACAGGGGAGATTCACCCCTCCACTTT. The chain uses TRBV7-2 and TRBJ1-6, with 9 bases that match TRBD1. This CDR3 is built from 14 residues. Germline V gene data show CDR1 as SGHTA and CDR2 as FQGNSA. V lost 3 bases, J lost 8 bases, and 2 bases stayed unmatched.

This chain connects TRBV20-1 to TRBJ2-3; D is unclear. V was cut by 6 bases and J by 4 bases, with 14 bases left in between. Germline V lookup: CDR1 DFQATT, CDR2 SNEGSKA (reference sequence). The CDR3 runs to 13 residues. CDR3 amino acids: CSATGYVADTQYF. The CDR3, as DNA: TGCAGTGCCACCGGGTATGTAGCAGATACGCAGTATTTT.

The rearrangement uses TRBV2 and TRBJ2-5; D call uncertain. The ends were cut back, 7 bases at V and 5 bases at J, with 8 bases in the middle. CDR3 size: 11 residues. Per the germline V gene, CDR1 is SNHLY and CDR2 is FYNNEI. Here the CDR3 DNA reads TGTGCCAGCACAGGCCATGAGACCCAGTACTTC. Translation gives CASTGHETQYF.

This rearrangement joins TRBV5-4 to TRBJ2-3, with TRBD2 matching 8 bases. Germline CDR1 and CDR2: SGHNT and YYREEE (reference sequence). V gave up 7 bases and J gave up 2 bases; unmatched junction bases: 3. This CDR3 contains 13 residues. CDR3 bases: TGTGCCAGCGGAGCGGGGGCCACAGATACGCAGTATTTT. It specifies CASGAGATDTQYF. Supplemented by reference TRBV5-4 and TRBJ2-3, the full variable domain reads ETGVTQSPTHLIKTRGQQVTLRCSSQSGHNTVSWYQQALGQGPQFIFQYYREEENGRGNFPPRFSGLQFPNYSSELNVNALELDDSALYLCASGAGATDTQYFGPGTRLTVL.

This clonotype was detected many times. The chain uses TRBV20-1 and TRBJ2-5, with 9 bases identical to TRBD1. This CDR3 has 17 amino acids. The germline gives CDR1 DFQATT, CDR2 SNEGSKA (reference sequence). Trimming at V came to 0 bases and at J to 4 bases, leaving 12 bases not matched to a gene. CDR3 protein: CSARDRQQGAVGETQYF. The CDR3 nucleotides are TGCAGTGCTAGAGATCGCCAACAGGGGGCGGTTGGAGAGACCCAGTACTTC.

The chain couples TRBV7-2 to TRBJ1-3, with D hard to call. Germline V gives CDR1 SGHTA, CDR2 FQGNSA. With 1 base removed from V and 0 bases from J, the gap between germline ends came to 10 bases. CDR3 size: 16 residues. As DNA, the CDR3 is TGTGCCAGCAGCTTAGAAGGGTTAGTCTCTGGAAACACCATATATTTT. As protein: CASSLEGLVSGNTIYF.

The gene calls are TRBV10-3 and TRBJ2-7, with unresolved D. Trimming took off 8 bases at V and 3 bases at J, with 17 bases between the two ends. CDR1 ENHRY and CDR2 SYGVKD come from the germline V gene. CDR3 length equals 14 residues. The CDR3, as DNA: TGTGCCATCGGGATCTTGAACACTGGCTACGAGCAGTACTTC. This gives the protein CAIGILNTGYEQYF.

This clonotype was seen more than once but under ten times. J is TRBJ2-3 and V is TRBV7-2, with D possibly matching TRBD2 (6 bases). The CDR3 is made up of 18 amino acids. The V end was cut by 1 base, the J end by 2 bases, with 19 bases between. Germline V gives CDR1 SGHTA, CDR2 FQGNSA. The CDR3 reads CASSLVGFSSGYTDTQYF. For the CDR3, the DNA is TGTGCCAGCAGCTTAGTTGGGTTTTCAAGCGGGTACACAGATACGCAGTATTTT.

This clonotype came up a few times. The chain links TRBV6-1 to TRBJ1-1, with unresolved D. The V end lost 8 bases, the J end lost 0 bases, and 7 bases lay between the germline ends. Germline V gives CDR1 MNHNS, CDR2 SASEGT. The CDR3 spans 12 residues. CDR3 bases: TGTGCCAGCGTCATATTGAACACTGAAGCTTTCTTT. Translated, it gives CASVILNTEAFF.

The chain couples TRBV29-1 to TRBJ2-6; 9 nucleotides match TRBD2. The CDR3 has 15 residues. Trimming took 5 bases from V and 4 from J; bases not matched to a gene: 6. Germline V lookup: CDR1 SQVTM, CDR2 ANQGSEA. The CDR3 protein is CSVSSGSSGANVLTF. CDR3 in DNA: TGCAGCGTTAGTAGCGGGAGCTCCGGGGCCAACGTCCTGACTTTC.

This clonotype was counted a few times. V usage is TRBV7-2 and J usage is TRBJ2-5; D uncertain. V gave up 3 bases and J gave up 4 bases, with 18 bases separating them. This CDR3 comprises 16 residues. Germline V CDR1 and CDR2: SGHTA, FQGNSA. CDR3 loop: CASSLGSEPSAETQYF. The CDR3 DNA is TGTGCCAGCAGCTTGGGTTCGGAGCCCTCGGCAGAGACCCAGTACTTC. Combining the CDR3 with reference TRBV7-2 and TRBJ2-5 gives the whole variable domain GAGVSQSPSNKVTEKGKDVELRCDPISGHTALYWYRQSLGQGLEFLIYFQGNSAPDKSGLPSDRFSAERTGGSVSTLTIQRTQQEDSAVYLCASSLGSEPSAETQYFGPGTRLLVL.

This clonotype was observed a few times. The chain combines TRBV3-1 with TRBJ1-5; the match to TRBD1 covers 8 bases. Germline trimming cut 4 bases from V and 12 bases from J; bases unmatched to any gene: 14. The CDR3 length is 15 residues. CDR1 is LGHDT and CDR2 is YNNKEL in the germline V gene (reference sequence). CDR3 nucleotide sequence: TGTGCCAGCAGCCTACGGGACAGGTCCAATCATGACCAGCATTTT. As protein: CASSLRDRSNHDQHF.

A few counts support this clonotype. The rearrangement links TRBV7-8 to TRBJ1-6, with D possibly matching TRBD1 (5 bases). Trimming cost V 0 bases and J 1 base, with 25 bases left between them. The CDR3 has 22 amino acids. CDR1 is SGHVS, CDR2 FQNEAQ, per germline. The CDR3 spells CASSLAVFGGTGRGSYNSPLHF. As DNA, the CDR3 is TGTGCCAGCAGCTTAGCCGTGTTTGGGGGAACGGGCCGCGGATCCTATAATTCACCCCTCCACTTT.

DNA for the CDR3: TGCGCCAGCAGAGAGGGACAGCTTAATGAAAAACTGTTTTTT. Translation: CASREGQLNEKLFF. This chain links TRBV5-1 with TRBJ1-4, with 7 bases that match TRBD1. Germline V gene data show CDR1 as SGHRS and CDR2 as YFSETQ. V lost 5 bases and J lost 4; bases outside the gene matches: 5. CDR3 length equals 14 residues. Together with reference TRBV5-1 and TRBJ1-4, the CDR3 gives the full variable domain: KAGVTQTPRYLIKTRGQQVTLSCSPISGHRSVSWYQQTPGQGLQFLFEYFSETQRNKGNFPGRFSGRQFSNSRSEMNVSTLELGDSALYLCASREGQLNEKLFFGSGTQLSVL.

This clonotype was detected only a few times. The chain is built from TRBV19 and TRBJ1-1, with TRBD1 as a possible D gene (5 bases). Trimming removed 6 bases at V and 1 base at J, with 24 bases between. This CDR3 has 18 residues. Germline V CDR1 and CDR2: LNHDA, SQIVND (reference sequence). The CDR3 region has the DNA TGTGCCAGTAGCCCCACCGGGGGTGGGGTAAGCTGGAACACTGAAGCTTTCTTT. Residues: CASSPTGGGVSWNTEAFF. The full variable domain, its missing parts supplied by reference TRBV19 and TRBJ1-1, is DGGITQSPKYLFRKEGQNVTLSCEQNLNHDAMYWYRQDPGQGLRLIYYSQIVNDFQKGDIAEGYSVSREKKESFPLTVTSAQKNPTAFYLCASSPTGGGVSWNTEAFFGQGTRLTVV.

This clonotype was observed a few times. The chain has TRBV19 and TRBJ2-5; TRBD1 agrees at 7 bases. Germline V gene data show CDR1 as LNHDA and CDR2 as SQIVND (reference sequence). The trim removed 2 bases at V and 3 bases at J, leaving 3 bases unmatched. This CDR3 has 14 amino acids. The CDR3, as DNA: TGTGCCAGTAGTATACCTGGGACAGAAGAGACCCAGTACTTC. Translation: CASSIPGTEETQYF.

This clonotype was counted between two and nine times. CDR3 nucleotide sequence: TGTGCCAGCATTCCCTTCGGTGGCAGAAGCTACGAGCAGTACTTC. Translating it yields CASIPFGGRSYEQYF. The chain has TRBV6-2 or TRBV6-3 and TRBJ2-7, with no clear D. The CDR3 consists of 15 residues. V dropped 7 bases and J dropped 3 bases, with 19 bases sitting between them. Germline values: CDR1 MNHEY, CDR2 SVGEGT.

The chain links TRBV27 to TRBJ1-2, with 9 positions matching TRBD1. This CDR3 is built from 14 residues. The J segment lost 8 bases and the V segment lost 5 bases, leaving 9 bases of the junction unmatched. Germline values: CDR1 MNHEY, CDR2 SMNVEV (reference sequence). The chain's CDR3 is CASSINGGTGGYTF. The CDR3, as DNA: TGTGCCAGCAGTATCAATGGGGGGACAGGGGGCTACACCTTC.

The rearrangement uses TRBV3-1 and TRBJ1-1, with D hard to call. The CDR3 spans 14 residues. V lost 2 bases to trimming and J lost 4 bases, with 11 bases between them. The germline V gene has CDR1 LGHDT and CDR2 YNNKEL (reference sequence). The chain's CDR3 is CASSQPQYSTEAFF. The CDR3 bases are TGTGCCAGCAGCCAACCCCAGTACAGCACTGAAGCTTTCTTT.

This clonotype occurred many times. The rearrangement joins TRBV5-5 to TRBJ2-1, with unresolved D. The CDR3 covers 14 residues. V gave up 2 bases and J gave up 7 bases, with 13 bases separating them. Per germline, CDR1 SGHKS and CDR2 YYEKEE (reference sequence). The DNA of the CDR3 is TGTGCCAGCAGCTTAGGGCAGATCGGGAATGAGCAGTTCTTC. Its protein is CASSLGQIGNEQFF.

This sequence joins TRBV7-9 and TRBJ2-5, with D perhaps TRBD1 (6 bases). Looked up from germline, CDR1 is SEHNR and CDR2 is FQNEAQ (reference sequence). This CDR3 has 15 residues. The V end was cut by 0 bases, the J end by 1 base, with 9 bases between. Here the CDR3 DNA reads TGTGCCAGCAGCTTAGCAGGACAGATCCAAGAGACCCAGTACTTC. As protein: CASSLAGQIQETQYF. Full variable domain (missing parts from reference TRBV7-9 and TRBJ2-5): DTGVSQNPRHKITKRGQNVTFRCDPISEHNRLYWYRQTLGQGPEFLTYFQNEAQLEKSRLLSDRFSAERPKGSFSTLEIQRTEQGDSAMYLCASSLAGQIQETQYFGPGTRLLVL.

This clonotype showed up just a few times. The CDR3, as DNA: TGTGCCAGCAGCTTGACCTGGATCGGGGCCGCCGGAACGGTCGGGGAGCTGTTTTTT. Protein: CASSLTWIGAAGTVGELFF. The chain carries TRBV5-6 and TRBJ2-2; D could derive from TRBD1 or TRBD2 (5 bases each). This CDR3 has 19 amino acids. V lost 1 base to trimming and J lost 7 bases, with 26 bases between them. Germline CDR1 reads SGHDT; CDR2 reads YYEEEE.

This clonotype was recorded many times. The CDR3 nucleotides are TGTGCCAGCAGCTCGGGACAGGGTAATGGCTACACCTTC. Protein sequence: CASSSGQGNGYTF. The chain recombines TRBV7-7 with TRBJ1-2; 9 bases are shared with TRBD1. After removal of 4 bases from V and 6 bases from J, the junction contained 3 bases not matched to a gene. Germline assignment: CDR1 SSHAT and CDR2 FNYEAQ (reference sequence). The CDR3 loop spans 13 amino acids.

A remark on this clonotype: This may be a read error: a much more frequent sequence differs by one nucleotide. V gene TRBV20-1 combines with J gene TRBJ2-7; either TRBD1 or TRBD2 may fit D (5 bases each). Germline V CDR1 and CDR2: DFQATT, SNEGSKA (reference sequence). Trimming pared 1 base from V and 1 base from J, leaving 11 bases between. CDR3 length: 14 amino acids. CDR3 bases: TGCAGTGCTAGAGTACCAGGGAGATCCTACGAGCAGTACTTC. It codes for CSARVPGRSYEQYF.